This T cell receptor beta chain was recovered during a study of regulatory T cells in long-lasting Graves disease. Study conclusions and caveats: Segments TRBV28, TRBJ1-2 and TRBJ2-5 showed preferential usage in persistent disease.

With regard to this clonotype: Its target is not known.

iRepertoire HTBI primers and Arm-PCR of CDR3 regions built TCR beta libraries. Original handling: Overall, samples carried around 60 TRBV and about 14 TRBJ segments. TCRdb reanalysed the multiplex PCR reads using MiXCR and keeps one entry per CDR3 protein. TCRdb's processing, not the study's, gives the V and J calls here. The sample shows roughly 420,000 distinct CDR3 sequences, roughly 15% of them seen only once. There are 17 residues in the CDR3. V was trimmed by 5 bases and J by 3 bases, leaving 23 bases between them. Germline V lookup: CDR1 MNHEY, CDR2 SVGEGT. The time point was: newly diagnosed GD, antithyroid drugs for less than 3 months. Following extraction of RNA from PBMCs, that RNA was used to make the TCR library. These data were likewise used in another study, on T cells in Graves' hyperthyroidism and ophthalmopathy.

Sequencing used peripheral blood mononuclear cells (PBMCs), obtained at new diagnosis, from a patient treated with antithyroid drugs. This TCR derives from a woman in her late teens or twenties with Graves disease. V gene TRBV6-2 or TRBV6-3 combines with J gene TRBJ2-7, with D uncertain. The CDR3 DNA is TGTGCCAGCAGTGATTTTATGAAAAGTCCACACGACTACGAGCAGTACTTC. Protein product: CASSDFMKSPHDYEQYF.